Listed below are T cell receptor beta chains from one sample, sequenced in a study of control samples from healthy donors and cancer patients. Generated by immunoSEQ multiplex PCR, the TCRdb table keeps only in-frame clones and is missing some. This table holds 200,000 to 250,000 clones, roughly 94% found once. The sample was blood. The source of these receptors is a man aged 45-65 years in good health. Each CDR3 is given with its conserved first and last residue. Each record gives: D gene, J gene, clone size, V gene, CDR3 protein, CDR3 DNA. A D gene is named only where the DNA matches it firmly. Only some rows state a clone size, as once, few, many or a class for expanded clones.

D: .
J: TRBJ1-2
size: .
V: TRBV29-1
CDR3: CSVGTGANYGYTF
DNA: TGCAGCGTTGGCACAGGAGCTAACTATGGCTACACCTTC

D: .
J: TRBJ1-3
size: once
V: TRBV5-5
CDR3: CASSLSGAGNTIYF
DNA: TGTGCCAGCAGCTTGTCGGGCGCTGGAAACACCATATATTTT

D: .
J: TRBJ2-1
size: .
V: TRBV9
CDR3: CASSAKGSGMEQFF
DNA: TGTGCCAGCAGCGCGAAGGGGTCCGGAATGGAGCAGTTCTTC

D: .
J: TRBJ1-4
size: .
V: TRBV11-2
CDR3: CASSLDHSTNEKLFF
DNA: TGTGCCAGCAGCTTAGACCACAGCACTAATGAAAAACTGTTTTTT

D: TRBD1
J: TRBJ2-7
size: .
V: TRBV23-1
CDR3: CASSHHPRDSNSCEQYF
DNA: TGCGCCAGCAGTCACCACCCCCGGGACAGTAATTCGTGCGAGCAGTACTTC

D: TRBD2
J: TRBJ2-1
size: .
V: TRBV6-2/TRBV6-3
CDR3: CASSYSRAGGYNEQFF
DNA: TGTGCCAGCAGTTACTCGAGGGCGGGGGGGTACAATGAGCAGTTCTTC

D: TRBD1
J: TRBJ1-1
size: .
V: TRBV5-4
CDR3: CASSYPGQGRTEAFF
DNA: TGTGCCAGCAGCTACCCGGGACAGGGAAGGACTGAAGCTTTCTTT

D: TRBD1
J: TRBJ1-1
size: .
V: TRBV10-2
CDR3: CASSDGTGGNTEAFF
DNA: TGCGCCAGCAGTGATGGAACAGGGGGGAACACTGAAGCTTTCTTT

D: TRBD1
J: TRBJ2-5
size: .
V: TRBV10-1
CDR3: CASSESGDRQETQYF
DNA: TGCGCCAGCAGTGAGTCTGGGGACAGGCAAGAGACCCAGTACTTC

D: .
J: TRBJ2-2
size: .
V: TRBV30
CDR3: CAWSPTRELFF
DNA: TGTGCCTGGAGTCCTACACGGGAGCTGTTTTTT

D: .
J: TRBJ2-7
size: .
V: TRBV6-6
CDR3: CASRLSDSYEQYF
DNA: TGTGCCAGCAGACTGTCAGACTCCTACGAGCAGTACTTC

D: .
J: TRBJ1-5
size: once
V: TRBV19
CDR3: CASSTGITGLNQPQHF
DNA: TGTGCCAGTAGTACTGGTATTACGGGGCTCAATCAGCCCCAGCATTTT

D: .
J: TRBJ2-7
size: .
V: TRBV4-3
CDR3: CASSQWWGEDASEQYF
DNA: TGCGCCAGCAGCCAATGGTGGGGGGAGGACGCCAGCGAGCAGTACTTC

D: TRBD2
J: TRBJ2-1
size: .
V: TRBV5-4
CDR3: CASRPGGGWDNEQFF
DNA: TGTGCCAGCCGCCCGGGGGGGGGATGGGACAATGAGCAGTTCTTC

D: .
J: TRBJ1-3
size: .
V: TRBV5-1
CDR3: CASSLAWGGNTIYF
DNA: TGCGCCAGCAGCTTGGCATGGGGTGGAAACACCATATATTTT

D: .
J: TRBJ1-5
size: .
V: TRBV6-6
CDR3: CASSQLQGRGSDPQHF
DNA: TGTGCCAGCAGTCAGTTACAAGGGAGGGGATCAGATCCCCAGCATTTT

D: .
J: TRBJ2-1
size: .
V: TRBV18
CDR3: CASSADPAYNEQFF
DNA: TGTGCCAGCTCGGCGGACCCCGCCTACAATGAGCAGTTCTTC

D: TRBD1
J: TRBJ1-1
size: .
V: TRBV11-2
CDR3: CASSSRTGQTGTEAFF
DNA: TGTGCCAGCAGCTCCAGGACAGGACAGACAGGGACTGAAGCTTTCTTT

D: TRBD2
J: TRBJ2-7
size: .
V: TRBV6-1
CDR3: CASSEASSGGIYEQYF
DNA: TGTGCCAGCAGTGAAGCTTCGAGCGGGGGGATTTACGAGCAGTACTTC

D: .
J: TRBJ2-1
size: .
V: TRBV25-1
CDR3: CASSEPRSGAYNEQFF
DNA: TGTGCCAGCAGTGAACCCAGGTCAGGGGCATACAATGAGCAGTTCTTC

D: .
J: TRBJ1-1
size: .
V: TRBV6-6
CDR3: CASIFSGANTEAFF
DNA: TGTGCCAGCATCTTTAGCGGGGCGAACACTGAAGCTTTCTTT

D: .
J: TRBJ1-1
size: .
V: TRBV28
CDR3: CASSLAGPWTEAFF
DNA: TGTGCCAGCAGTTTAGCGGGACCGTGGACTGAAGCTTTCTTT

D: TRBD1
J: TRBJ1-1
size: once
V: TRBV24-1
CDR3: CATSASDRENGEAFF
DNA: TGTGCCACCAGTGCCTCGGACAGGGAAAATGGTGAAGCTTTCTTT

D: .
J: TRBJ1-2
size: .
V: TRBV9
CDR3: CASSPVGTYGYTF
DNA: TGTGCCAGCAGCCCGGTCGGGACATATGGCTACACCTTC

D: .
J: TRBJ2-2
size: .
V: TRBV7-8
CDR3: CASSLVNREGTGELFF
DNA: TGTGCCAGCAGCTTAGTCAACAGGGAGGGCACCGGGGAGCTGTTTTTT

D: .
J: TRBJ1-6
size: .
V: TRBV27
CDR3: CASSLSTAVTLHF
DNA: TGTGCCAGCAGTTTAAGCACGGCGGTGACCCTCCACTTT

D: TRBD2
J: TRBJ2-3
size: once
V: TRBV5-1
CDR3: CASSLAGLSTDTQYF
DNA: TGCGCCAGCAGCTTAGCGGGGCTGAGCACAGATACGCAGTATTTT

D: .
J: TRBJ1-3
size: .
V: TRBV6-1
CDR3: CASSEALDGNTIYF
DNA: TGTGCCAGCAGTGAAGCGCTAGACGGAAACACCATATATTTT

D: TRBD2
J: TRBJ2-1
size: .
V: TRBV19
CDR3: CASGALAGGTDEQFF
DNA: TGTGCCAGTGGGGCCCTAGCGGGGGGGACCGATGAGCAGTTCTTC

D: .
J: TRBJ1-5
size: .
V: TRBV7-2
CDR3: CASSLLQSNQPQHF
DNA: TGCGCCAGCAGCTTACTACAGAGCAATCAGCCCCAGCATTTT

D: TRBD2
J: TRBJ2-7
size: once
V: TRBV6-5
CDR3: CASSSPGLAGYEQYF
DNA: TGTGCCAGCAGTTCGCCGGGACTAGCGGGGTACGAGCAGTACTTC

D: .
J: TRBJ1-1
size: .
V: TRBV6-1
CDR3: CASSDRAEYTEAFF
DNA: TGTGCCAGCAGTGATCGGGCGGAGTACACTGAAGCTTTCTTT

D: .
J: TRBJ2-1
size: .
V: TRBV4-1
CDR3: CASSQEASYNEQFF
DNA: TGCGCCAGCAGCCAAGAAGCCAGCTACAATGAGCAGTTCTTC

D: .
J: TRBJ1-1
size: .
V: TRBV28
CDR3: CASSLILRNTEAFF
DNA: TGTGCCAGCAGTTTGATTTTGAGGAACACTGAAGCTTTCTTT

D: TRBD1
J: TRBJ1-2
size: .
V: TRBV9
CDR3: CASSFGTGKGYTF
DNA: TGTGCCAGCAGCTTCGGGACAGGGAAAGGCTACACCTTC

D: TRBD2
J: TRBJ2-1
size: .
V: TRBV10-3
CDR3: CATGLAGGNNEQFF
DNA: TGTGCCACCGGACTAGCGGGGGGAAACAATGAGCAGTTCTTC

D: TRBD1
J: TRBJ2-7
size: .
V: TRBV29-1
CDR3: CSVIDRGSYEQYF
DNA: TGCAGCGTTATTGACAGGGGCTCCTACGAGCAGTACTTC

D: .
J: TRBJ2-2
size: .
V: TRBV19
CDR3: CASSIMSDTGELFF
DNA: TGTGCCAGTAGTATTATGAGCGACACCGGGGAGCTGTTTTTT

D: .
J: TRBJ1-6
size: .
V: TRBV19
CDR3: CASIRSTEHTNSPLHF
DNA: TGTGCCAGTATTAGAAGCACGGAACACACTAATTCACCCCTCCACTTT

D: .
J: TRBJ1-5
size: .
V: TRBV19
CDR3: CASSITAPANQPQHF
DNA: TGTGCCAGTAGTATAACGGCGCCGGCAAATCAGCCCCAGCATTTT

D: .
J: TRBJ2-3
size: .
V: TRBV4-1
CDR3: CASSQDLTDTQYF
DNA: TGCGCCAGCAGCCAAGATCTCACAGATACGCAGTATTTT

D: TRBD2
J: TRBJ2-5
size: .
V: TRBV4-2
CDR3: CASSQISGGAGETQYF
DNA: TGTGCCAGCAGCCAGATTAGCGGGGGGGCCGGAGAGACCCAGTACTTC

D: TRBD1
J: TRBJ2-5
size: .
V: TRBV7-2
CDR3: CASSRQGRETQYF
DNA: TGTGCCAGCAGCCGACAGGGGAGGGAGACCCAGTACTTC

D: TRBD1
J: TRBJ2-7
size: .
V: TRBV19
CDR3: CASSIVTGQGYEQYF
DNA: TGTGCCAGTAGTATTGTGACGGGACAGGGGTACGAGCAGTACTTC

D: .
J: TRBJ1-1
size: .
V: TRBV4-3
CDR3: CASSQDSNKPTEAFF
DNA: TGCGCCAGCAGCCAGGACAGTAACAAACCCACTGAAGCTTTCTTT